This T cell receptor (beta chain) stems from a study of beta chain features in type 1 diabetes. The study reverse transcribed the entire isolated RNA, so it sequenced expressed TCRB transcripts. The protocol was immunoSEQ multiplex PCR, while the TCRdb copy is restricted to in-frame clones and leaves out a portion. The table records tens of thousands of clones, around 56% of them present only once. This clone was detected only a few times. What it binds is not known. The V end lost 0 bases, the J end lost 4 bases, and 7 bases lay between the germline ends. Per germline, CDR1 SGHRS and CDR2 YFSETQ. There are 14 residues in the CDR3. Points from the study as a whole: Significant though moderate, a shortening of TCRB CDR3s appeared in all four CD4+ subsets of Type 1 diabetes patients. Equally in patients and controls, PCR might preferentially amplify shorter templates.

The clonotype comes from a middle-aged woman with type 1 diabetes. This sequence joins TRBV5-1 and TRBJ2-2; no clear D. The sample was Tregs from blood. The CDR3 DNA sequence: TGCGCCAGCAGCTTGGGCCTGAGCACCGGGGAGCTGTTTTTT. As protein: CASSLGLSTGELFF.